The 6 T cell receptor beta chains below all came from one sample that was sequenced in a study of OX40 agonist ivuxolimab in advanced cancers. TCRdb's copy holds only in-frame clones and misses some; the assay was immunoSEQ multiplex PCR. The profile shows approximately 72,000 clones, about 91% of them singletons. Sequencing used CD4+ or CD8+ T cells sorted from blood, obtained in a trial of the OX40 agonist ivuxolimab. These receptors all stem from an adult with an advanced solid tumor such as melanoma, head and neck, liver or kidney cancer.

This clone was seen only a few times. The chain uses TRBV6-1 and TRBJ2-2; no definite D call. CDR1 and CDR2 (germline): MNHNS, SASEGT. The V gene lost 1 base and the J gene lost 6 bases, with 6 bases spanning the gap. The CDR3 is 13 residues long. The CDR3 coding sequence is TGTGCCAGCAGTGAAGGTTGGGCCGGGGAGCTGTTTTTT. As protein: CASSEGWAGELFF.

This chain joins TRBV7-9 and TRBJ2-5, with 11 bases identical to TRBD2. V was pared by 7 bases and J by 5 bases, with 15 bases of the junction left unmatched. CDR3 size: 17 residues. Germline V CDR1 and CDR2: SEHNR, FQNEAQ (reference sequence). DNA of the CDR3: TGTGCCAGCATGCTTGGTGACGGACTAGCGGGCACCGAGACCCAGTACTTC. Translation: CASMLGDGLAGTETQYF.

CDR3 coding DNA: TGCGCCAGCAGCCAAGATTTGTTTAGCACAGATACGCAGTATTTT. It encodes CASSQDLFSTDTQYF. The rearrangement links TRBV4-3 to TRBJ2-3; D is unclear. The V gene lost 0 bases and the J gene lost 0 bases, with 7 bases spanning the gap. Germline lookup yields CDR1 LGHNA and CDR2 YSLEER. This CDR3 region has 15 residues.

This chain links TRBV4-3 with TRBJ1-2, with TRBD1 matching over 9 bases. Germline V lookup: CDR1 LGHNA, CDR2 YSLEER. The CDR3 spans 13 residues. The ends lost 1 base at V and 10 bases at J; junction bases unmatched: 4. The CDR3 bases are TGCGCCAGCAGCCAAGCAGGGGACAGGGCCTACACCTTC. This codes for CASSQAGDRAYTF.

V is TRBV30 and J is TRBJ1-5; D remains unclear. From germline, CDR1 is GTSNPN and CDR2 SVGIG (reference sequence). The CDR3 is 14 amino acids. V was pared by 3 bases and J by 2 bases, with 11 bases between. The CDR3 nucleotides read TGTGCCTGGAGCTCAGGATCGGGCAATCAGCCCCAGCATTTT. Its protein is CAWSSGSGNQPQHF.

The V call is TRBV5-1, the J call TRBJ1-1, with D unclear. V shed 4 bases and J shed 1 base, with 14 bases lying between them. The germline V gene encodes CDR1 SGHRS and CDR2 YFSETQ. CDR3 length: 15 amino acids. CDR3 region: CASSPGWGKNTEAFF. CDR3 nucleotide sequence: TGCGCCAGCAGCCCGGGATGGGGTAAGAACACTGAAGCTTTCTTT.